This T cell receptor (beta chain) was sequenced for a study of cytomegalovirus exposure and HLA in healthy donors. Study conclusions and caveats: Specificity for CMV antigens was confirmed in vitro for a few of the CMV-associated chains. HLA allele associations emerged for roughly 16,000 TCR beta sequences in a later analysis, at 0.05 false discovery rate. A later analysis reported that several of the most significant clusters appeared to be linked to common viral pathogens, among them Epstein-Barr virus. Analyzed later, association rates of TCRs varied across HLA loci, with DRB1 most and HLA-C fewest.

Comments on this clone: Its antigen is unknown.

V lost 5 bases to trimming and J lost 8 bases, with 21 bases between them. Germline V gene data show CDR1 as SGHTA and CDR2 as FQGNSA. The CDR3 is 15 residues long. Primers included in the PCR were 60 Vbeta and 13 Jbeta primers. Here immunoSEQ multiplex PCR was the method, and the copy in TCRdb shows in-frame clones only, minus some. The data show 110,000 or so clones, roughly 80% seen once. The sequencing input was PBMCs. This TCR came from a female donor in good health and CMV-seronegative. This chain links TRBV7-2 with TRBJ1-2, with a weak D call TRBD1 (6 bases). CDR3 amino acids: CASSPIEGGRRGYTF. The CDR3 region has the DNA TGTGCCAGCAGCCCCATCGAAGGGGGAAGGAGAGGCTACACCTTC.